A single sample gave rise to the 26 T cell receptor beta chains below, sequenced in a study of tumor-infiltrating lymphocytes in glioblastoma multiforme. Three nested ARM-PCR rounds with V-beta and C-beta primers built TCRB libraries. TCRdb re-analysed the multiplex PCR reads in MiXCR, keeping a single row per CDR3 protein. The sample consists of about 18,000 distinct CDR3 sequences, approximately 70% of them appearing once. Input material: peripheral blood. The receptors derive from a male donor with glioblastoma.

Worth noting for this clonotype: A single base separates this from a much larger clone, so it may be a read error. The conserved final phenylalanine or tryptophan is absent from the CDR3, which likely points to a read error. This sequence joins TRBV30 and TRBJ1-2; a possible D gene is TRBD1 (5 bases). With 3 bases removed from V and 4 bases from J, the gap between germline ends came to 15 bases. Germline CDR1 GTSNPN, CDR2 SVGIG (reference sequence). This CDR3 has 14 amino acids. CDR3 protein: CAWRASGTAYGYTS. The CDR3 coding sequence is TGTGCCTGGAGGGCTTCCGGGACCGCCTATGGCTACACCTCC.

Remarks on this clonotype: A read error may be the cause here, since a much bigger clone is one base away. The chain is built from TRBV28 and TRBJ2-4, with D tentatively TRBD1 (6 bases). CDR3 length equals 15 residues. CDR1 is MDHEN, CDR2 SYDVKM, per germline. CDR3 coding DNA: TGTACCAGCAGTTTGGACAGTTTCCTCAAAAACATTCAGTACTTC. Protein: CTSSLDSFLKNIQYF.

With regard to this clonotype: A read error may be the cause here, since a much bigger clone is one base away. The rearrangement uses TRBV12-3 or TRBV12-4 and TRBJ1-1; tentatively, D is TRBD1 (5 bases). The CDR3 is 17 amino acids. The CDR3, as DNA: TGTGCCAGCAGTCCCAGACAGTCCGGACCACCAAACACTGGAGCTTTCTTT. Translating it yields CASSPRQSGPPNTGAFF.

This sequence joins TRBV5-1 and TRBJ2-3; no firm D call. CDR1 is SGHRS and CDR2 is YFSETQ in the germline V gene. The ends were cut back, 5 bases at V and 2 bases at J, with 9 bases in the middle. The CDR3 is 13 residues long. The CDR3 DNA sequence: TGCGCCAGCAGTGATACCAACACAGATACGCAGTATTTT. This encodes CASSDTNTDTQYF.

In the case of this clonotype: The germline gene is not matched at one end of the junction; a read error may be the cause. This rearrangement joins TRBV10-3 to TRBJ2-1; D possibly corresponds to TRBD2 (6 bases). Germline V lookup: CDR1 ENHRY, CDR2 SYGVKD. This CDR3 spans 13 amino acids. CDR3 bases: TGTGCCATCAGTGAGTCGATGGGGCAGGGACTGGTCTTC. Amino acid sequence: CAISESMGQGLVF.

On this clonotype: At one end the junction does not follow the germline gene, possibly because of a read error. The genes are TRBV29-1 and TRBJ2-5, with D possibly being TRBD2 (5 bases). This CDR3 comprises 13 residues. CDR1 and CDR2 (germline): SQVTM, ANQGSEA. This chain's CDR3 is CSVDLGSQETQHF. The CDR3 coding sequence is TGCAGCGTTGATTTGGGGAGCCAAGAGACCCAGCACTTC.

The chain uses TRBV5-1 and TRBJ2-7; 7 bases agree with TRBD1. This CDR3 contains 15 residues. Germline V CDR1 and CDR2: SGHRS, YFSETQ. J lost 8 bases, V lost 0 bases, and 11 bases had no gene match. CDR3 amino acids: CASSLEGAIYEKQYF. The CDR3 DNA reads as TGCGCCAGCAGCTTGGAGGGGGCTATTTACGAAAAGCAGTACTTC.

As for this clonotype: One base away lies a much larger clone, so this may be a sequencing read error. A read error is likely, as this CDR3 ends without the conserved phenylalanine or tryptophan. The chain has TRBV5-1 and TRBJ2-1; TRBD1 aligns across 8 bases. The CDR3 consists of 16 residues. V lost 0 bases and J lost 4; bases outside the gene matches: 6. The germline V gene has CDR1 SGHRS and CDR2 YFSETQ. The CDR3 here is CASSLARDRRYNEQFL. CDR3 nucleotides: TGCGCCAGCAGCTTGGCCCGGGACAGGAGGTACAATGAGCAGTTCTTA.

As to this clonotype: One end of the junction is discordant with germline, which a read error may explain. The CDR3 protein is CSVEVMTGVGYNF. CDR3 nucleotide sequence: TGCAGCGTTGAAGTAATGACAGGTGTAGGCTACAACTTC. The chain has TRBV29-1 and TRBJ1-2, with D possibly TRBD1 on 6 matching bases. Germline assignment: CDR1 SQVTM and CDR2 ANQGSEA. There are 13 residues in the CDR3.

A word on this clonotype: A junction boundary mismatches the germline segment, possibly from a read error. V gene TRBV7-3 combines with J gene TRBJ2-3; 14 bases are a match to TRBD2. Looked up from germline, CDR1 is SGHTA and CDR2 is FQGTGA. The CDR3 loop spans 15 amino acids. The CDR3 sequence: CGSSLGTSGRGTQYF. CDR3 DNA: TGTGGCAGCAGCCTCGGGACTAGCGGGAGAGGTACGCAGTATTTT.

The chain has TRBV6-5 and TRBJ2-3; no clear D. The CDR3 is 18 amino acids. Germline assignment: CDR1 MNHEY and CDR2 SVGAGI. Trimming shortened V by 0 bases and J by 2 bases, and 18 bases separated the two germline ends. The CDR3 sequence: CASSYSVVFPSSTDTQYF. DNA of the CDR3: TGTGCCAGCAGTTACTCGGTTGTTTTTCCATCCTCCACAGATACGCAGTATTTT.

As concerns this clonotype: This could be a read error, since a much larger clone is one nucleotide away. A read error is likely, as this CDR3 ends without the conserved phenylalanine or tryptophan. This sequence joins TRBV7-9 and TRBJ1-1; D not certain. Trimming shortened V by 4 bases and J by 3 bases, and 9 bases separated the two germline ends. This CDR3 region has 13 residues. Germline V lookup: CDR1 SEHNR, CDR2 FQNEAQ (reference sequence). In nucleotides, the CDR3 is TGTGCCAGCAGCTACACCACAGACACTGAAGCTTTCCTT. Protein sequence: CASSYTTDTEAFL.

The J gene is TRBJ2-4, the V gene TRBV29-1; weak D call: TRBD1 (6 bases). The CDR3 extends over 11 amino acids. Germline V gives CDR1 SQVTM, CDR2 ANQGSEA. CDR3 bases: TGCAGTGTTTATTCAGGGGACATTCAGTACTTC. Amino acids: CSVYSGDIQYF. The full variable domain, completed using reference TRBV29-1 and TRBJ2-4, is SAVISQKPSRDICQRGTSLTIQCQVDSQVTMMFWYRQQPGQSLTLIATANQGSEATYESGFVIDKFPISRPNLTFSTLTVSNMSPEDSSIYLCSVYSGDIQYFGAGTRLSVL.

This clonotype was observed many times. The chain couples TRBV29-1 to TRBJ2-5; 8 bases match TRBD1. The junction had 4 bases not matched to a gene; V was cut back by 7 bases and J by 3 bases. Germline V lookup: CDR1 SQVTM, CDR2 ANQGSEA. The length of the CDR3 is 12 residues. The CDR3 here is CSARGLEETQYF. The CDR3 DNA reads TGCAGCGCCAGGGGGCTTGAAGAGACCCAGTACTTC.

The chain has TRBV11-2 and TRBJ2-5; 10 nucleotides match TRBD2. The CDR3 runs to 14 residues. J was trimmed by 6 bases and V by 5 bases; bases with no gene match: 6. CDR1 is SGHAT and CDR2 is FQNNGV in the germline V gene. Here the CDR3 DNA reads TGTGCCAGCAGCCTCACTAGCGGGATGCAGACCCAGTACTTC. Encoded protein: CASSLTSGMQTQYF.

This clonotype was recorded many times. V usage is TRBV7-9 and J usage is TRBJ2-5; unclear D gene. The CDR3 length is 13 residues. The V gene's germline CDR1 is SEHNR and CDR2 FQNEAQ (reference sequence). V dropped 5 bases and J dropped 2 bases, with 9 bases sitting between them. Written as DNA, the CDR3 is TGTGCCAGCAGCCAGGACGGACAAGAGACCCAGTACTTC. Residues: CASSQDGQETQYF.

A word on this clonotype: The conserved final phenylalanine or tryptophan is absent from the CDR3, which likely points to a read error. The rearrangement links TRBV29-1 to TRBJ2-1; D unclear. The germline CDR1 and CDR2 sequences are SQVTM and ANQGSEA. The CDR3 has 14 amino acids. The V and J ends lost 8 bases and 0 bases respectively, with 14 bases between them. CDR3 amino acids: CSTQDVGSYNEQFS. The CDR3 DNA sequence: TGCAGCACTCAGGACGTGGGCTCCTACAATGAGCAGTTCTCC.

This chain uses TRBV20-1 with TRBJ2-3, with D unresolved. Germline V gene data show CDR1 as DFQATT and CDR2 as SNEGSKA (reference sequence). The CDR3 sequence is 14 residues long. Trimming removed 4 bases from V and 5 bases from J, with 16 bases in between. The CDR3 DNA reads as TGCAGTGCTAAAAGGGTAGCTGGTAAAGATACGCAGTATTTT. Protein product: CSAKRVAGKDTQYF.

V is TRBV5-1 and J is TRBJ2-7; 7 bases are a match to TRBD1. Germline-derived CDR1 and CDR2 are SGHRS and YFSETQ. Trimming cost V 7 bases and J 3 bases; bases outside gene matches: 7. The CDR3 length is 13 residues. Here the CDR3 reads CASDLGDSYEQYF. DNA for the CDR3: TGCGCCAGCGACTTGGGGGACAGCTACGAGCAGTACTTC.

V gene TRBV28 combines with J gene TRBJ2-1; 9 nucleotides align to TRBD2. The CDR3 is 17 residues long. After removal of 8 bases from V and 7 bases from J, the junction contained 18 bases not matched to a gene. Germline V lookup: CDR1 MDHEN, CDR2 SYDVKM. The CDR3: CASQHTLGREGQNEQFF. The CDR3 DNA reads as TGTGCCAGCCAACACACCCTGGGGCGGGAGGGCCAAAATGAGCAGTTCTTC.

The rearrangement joins TRBV7-9 to TRBJ2-7; either TRBD1 or TRBD2 may supply D (5 bases each). Germline CDR1 reads SEHNR; CDR2 reads FQNEAQ (reference sequence). The CDR3 extends over 14 amino acids. V was cut by 3 bases and J by 4 bases, with 13 bases left in between. CDR3 in amino acids: CASSFRAGAYEQYF. The CDR3 bases are TGTGCCAGCAGCTTCAGGGCGGGTGCTTACGAGCAGTACTTC.

In regard to this clonotype: One junction end disagrees with the germline gene, perhaps due to a read error. The chain is built from TRBV6-2 or TRBV6-3 and TRBJ1-5, with 7 bases aligning to TRBD1. The CDR3 has 13 residues. Per germline, CDR1 MNHEY and CDR2 SVGEGT. CDR3 in amino acids: CASTQGGNQPQHF. The CDR3 DNA reads TGTGCCAGCACCCAAGGGGGCAATCAGCCCCAGCACTTT.

Concerning this clonotype itself: Germline is not matched at one junction end, which may reflect a read error. This chain joins TRBV11-3 and TRBJ2-1; 10 nucleotides line up with TRBD1. The CDR3 contains 13 residues. Per the germline V gene, CDR1 is SGHNT and CDR2 is YENEEA. The CDR3 coding sequence is TGTTCCAGTAGCCAGGGACAGGGGAATGAGCGGTTCTTC. Its translation: CSSSQGQGNERFF.

This chain uses TRBV11-1 with TRBJ2-5, with 10 bases fitting TRBD2. Near its end, the DNA agrees better with TRBJ2-7, so the J call may be wrong. The CDR3 is 14 amino acids. In germline, CDR1 is SGHAT, CDR2 FQDESV (reference sequence). The CDR3 bases are TGTGCCAGCAGCTCAAGGACTAGCGGTCACGAGCAGTACTTC. It translates to CASSSRTSGHEQYF.

This clonotype was seen a few times. A junction end diverges from the germline sequence, so it may reflect a read error. The chain is built from TRBV29-1 and TRBJ1-1; D perhaps matches TRBD1 (6 bases). Looked up from germline, CDR1 is SQVTM and CDR2 is ANQGSEA. The CDR3 loop spans 14 amino acids. DNA for the CDR3: TGCAGCGTTGAAGGACAGGATCAAAACACTGAAGCTCTCTTT. Translating it yields CSVEGQDQNTEALF. Complete variable domain (other parts from reference TRBV29-1 and TRBJ1-1): SAVISQKPSRDICQRGTSLTIQCQVDSQVTMMFWYRQQPGQSLTLIATANQGSEATYESGFVIDKFPISRPNLTFSTLTVSNMSPEDSSIYLCSVEGQDQNTEALFGQGTRLTVV.

The chain uses TRBV29-1 and TRBJ2-3; TRBD2 matches at 13 bases. V was pared by 7 bases and J by 3 bases, with 1 base of the junction left unmatched. Germline CDR1 is SQVTM and CDR2 is ANQGSEA. The CDR3 runs to 13 residues. The CDR3 DNA is TGCAGCGCACTAGCGGGAGGGACAGATACGCAGTATTTT. Translation gives CSALAGGTDTQYF.